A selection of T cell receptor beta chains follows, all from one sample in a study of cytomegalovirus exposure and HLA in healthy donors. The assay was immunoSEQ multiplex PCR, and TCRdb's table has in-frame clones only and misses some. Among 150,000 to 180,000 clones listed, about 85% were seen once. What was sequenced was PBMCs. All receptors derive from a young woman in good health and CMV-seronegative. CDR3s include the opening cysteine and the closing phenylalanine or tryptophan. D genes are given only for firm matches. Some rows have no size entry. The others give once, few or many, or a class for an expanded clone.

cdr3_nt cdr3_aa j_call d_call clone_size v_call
TGTGCCAGCAGTTTATTCCCCCGGGACAGGGGAGGGAACGGGGAGCTGTTTTTT CASSLFPRDRGGNGELFF TRBJ2-2 TRBD1 - TRBV28
TGTGCCAGCAGCCCCCACTACGAGCAGTACTTC CASSPHYEQYF TRBJ2-7 - - TRBV7-2
TGCGCCAGCAGCCAAGGACAGGGGAGTGGAGAGACCCAGTACTTC CASSQGQGSGETQYF TRBJ2-5 TRBD1 - TRBV4-3
TGTGCCAGCAGCTTAGTTTTTAATCGGCCGGGTGTGCAGTTCTTC CASSLVFNRPGVQFF TRBJ2-1 - once TRBV7-2
TGTGCCACTTCGCCTTCCCAGGGTAGGAACACTGAAGCTTTCTTT CATSPSQGRNTEAFF TRBJ1-1 - - TRBV19
TGTGCCAGCAGCCCCCAGGTTGGGGGCCCTGAGGAGACCCAGTACTTC CASSPQVGGPEETQYF TRBJ2-5 - once TRBV9
TGTGCCAGCAGCCAAGCCAGACAAAAGGGGGACAATGAGCAGTTCTTC CASSQARQKGDNEQFF TRBJ2-1 - - TRBV4-2
TGTGCCAGCAGAATTCGACAGGATATCGGGGAGCTGTTTTTT CASRIRQDIGELFF TRBJ2-2 - - TRBV2
TGTGCCAGCAGCCCCAGGGCTAGCGGATACAATGAGCAGTTCTTC CASSPRASGYNEQFF TRBJ2-1 TRBD2 - TRBV4-2
TGTGCCAGCAGCTTAGACCGAGGAGATACGCAGTATTTT CASSLDRGDTQYF TRBJ2-3 - - TRBV11-2
TGTGCCAGCAGTCGGCTAGCGGGGGGACTATACAATGAGCAGTTCTTC CASSRLAGGLYNEQFF TRBJ2-1 TRBD2 few TRBV28